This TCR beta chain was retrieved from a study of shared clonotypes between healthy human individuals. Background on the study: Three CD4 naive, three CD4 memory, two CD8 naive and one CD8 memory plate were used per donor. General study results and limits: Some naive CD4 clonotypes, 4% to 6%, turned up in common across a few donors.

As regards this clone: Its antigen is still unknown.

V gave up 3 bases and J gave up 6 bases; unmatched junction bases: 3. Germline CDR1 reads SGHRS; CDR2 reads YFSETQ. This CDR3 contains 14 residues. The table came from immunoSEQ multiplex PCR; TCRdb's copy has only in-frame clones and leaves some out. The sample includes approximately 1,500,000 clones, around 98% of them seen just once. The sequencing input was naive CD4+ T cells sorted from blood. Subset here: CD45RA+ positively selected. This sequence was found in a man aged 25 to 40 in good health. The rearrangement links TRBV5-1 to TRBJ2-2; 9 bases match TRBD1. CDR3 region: CASSWDRDAGELFF. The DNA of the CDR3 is TGCGCCAGCAGCTGGGACAGGGACGCCGGGGAGCTGTTTTTT.